This T cell receptor (beta chain) was sequenced during a study of Graves' ophthalmopathy and Graves' hyperthyroidism. The table lists this clonotype with many counts. Amplifying from RNA transcripts, the study obtained TCR beta CDR3 regions. The workflow started with a first-round RT-PCR run with HTBI primers and then moved on to a second-round multiplex PCR. TCRdb re-called the multiplex PCR reads with MiXCR, one entry per CDR3 protein. The table has 600,000 to 650,000 distinct CDR3 sequences, 22% seen once. In germline, CDR1 is SNHLY, CDR2 FYNNEI. The CDR3 sequence is 14 residues long. V shed 8 bases, J shed 2 bases, and the junction held 3 bases outside the gene matches.

The sample comprised peripheral blood. This receptor was obtained from a woman in her late teens or twenties with stable Graves' hyperthyroidism. Some clones in this sample may be carry-over from other donors' samples. The genes are TRBV2 and TRBJ2-6, with 7 bases lining up with TRBD1. The CDR3 DNA reads as TGTGCCAGCTCCGGGACAGCTGGGGCCAACGTCCTGACTTTC. Translation gives CASSGTAGANVLTF.